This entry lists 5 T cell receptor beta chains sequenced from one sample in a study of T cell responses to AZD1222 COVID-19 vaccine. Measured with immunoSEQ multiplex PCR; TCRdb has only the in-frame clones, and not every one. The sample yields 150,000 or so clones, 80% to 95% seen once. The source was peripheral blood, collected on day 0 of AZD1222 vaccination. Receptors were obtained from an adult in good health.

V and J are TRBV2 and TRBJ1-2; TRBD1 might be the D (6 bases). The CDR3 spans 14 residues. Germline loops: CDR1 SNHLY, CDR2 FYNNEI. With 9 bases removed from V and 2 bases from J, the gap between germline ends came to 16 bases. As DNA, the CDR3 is TGTGCCAGTAGTAACCAGGGGATCAACTATGGCTACACCTTC. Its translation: CASSNQGINYGYTF.

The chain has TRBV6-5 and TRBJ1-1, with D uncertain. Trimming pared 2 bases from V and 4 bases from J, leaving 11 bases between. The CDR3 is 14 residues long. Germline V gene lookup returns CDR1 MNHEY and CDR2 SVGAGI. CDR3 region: CASSYMGLGTEAFF. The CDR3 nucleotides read TGTGCCAGCAGTTACATGGGGTTGGGCACTGAAGCTTTCTTT.

CDR3 DNA: TGTGCCAGCACCACAATTGGGGGTAACACTGAAGCTTTCTTT. Its translation: CASTTIGGNTEAFF. The V call is TRBV28, the J call TRBJ1-1; possible D gene TRBD1, 5 bases. The V and J ends lost 7 bases and 2 bases respectively, with 14 bases between them. CDR1 and CDR2 (germline): MDHEN, SYDVKM. CDR3 size: 14 residues.

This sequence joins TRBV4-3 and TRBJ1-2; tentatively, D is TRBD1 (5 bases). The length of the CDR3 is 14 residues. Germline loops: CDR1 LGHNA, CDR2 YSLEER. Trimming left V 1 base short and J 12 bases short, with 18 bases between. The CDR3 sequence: CASSQAQQTGTHTF. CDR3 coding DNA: TGCGCCAGCAGCCAAGCACAACAAACCGGGACGCACACCTTC.

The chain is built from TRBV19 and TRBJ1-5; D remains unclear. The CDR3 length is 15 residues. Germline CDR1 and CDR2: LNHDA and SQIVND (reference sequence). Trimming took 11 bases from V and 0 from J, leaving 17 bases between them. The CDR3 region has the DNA TGTGCCGGAAACTCCGGCCCTTATAGCAATCAGCCCCAGCATTTT. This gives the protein CAGNSGPYSNQPQHF. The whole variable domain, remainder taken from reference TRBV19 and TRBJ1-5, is DGGITQSPKYLFRKEGQNVTLSCEQNLNHDAMYWYRQDPGQGLRLIYYSQIVNDFQKGDIAEGYSVSREKKESFPLTVTSAQKNPTAFYLCAGNSGPYSNQPQHFGDGTRLSIL.